This T cell receptor beta chain was recovered during a study of beta chain features in type 1 diabetes (dated by TCRdb to the late 2010s). Describing the broader study: No differences in mean age, gender distribution, total cell number or subset yield were found between patients and healthy donors. A total of roughly 100 million sorted cells were examined across all samples, and RNA yield correlated strongly with the number of cells per subset. Regulatory and stem cell-like memory subsets were isolated from only 8 patients and roughly eight healthy donors, whereas naive and central memory subsets came from all 30 or so donors. The study compared TCRB repertoires of sorted circulating CD4+ T cell subsets between recently diagnosed type 1 diabetes patients and matched healthy donors. What the authors observed across the whole study: Type 1 diabetes patients showed a moderate but significant shortening of TCRB CDR3 length in all four CD4+ subsets. Because cDNA was sequenced instead of genomic DNA, highly expressing activated cells could be over-represented, though the groups showed no difference in activation or CD3 levels. At VDJ recombination sites, type 1 diabetes patients had fewer insertions and more deleted nucleotides, which implies abnormalities in thymic rearrangement. Naive, central memory and regulatory TCRB repertoires appeared more similar among patients than among healthy donors. PCR might favor shorter templates, but patient and control samples were amplified and corrected together, so any skew would affect both groups equally. Because small numbers of individuals were included in the HLA sub-analyses, any influence of HLA type on TCRB rearrangement was left unresolved.

The High Capacity cDNA Reverse Transcription Kit was used to reverse transcribe all of the isolated RNA, meaning that expressed TCRB transcripts were what got sequenced. Deep immunoSEQ sequencing was performed on naive, central memory and regulatory T cell samples, with an average of around 3.5 million total reads per sample. Sorted cells were lysed in RLT buffer and RNA was extracted with DNase-treated RNeasy Micro or Mini kits, depending on cell number. To prevent cross-contamination, each cell subset was processed individually, whereas patient and healthy donor samples were processed jointly. Using the immunoSEQ multiplex PCR, TCRB sequences were amplified from cDNA into 87-bp fragments spanning the CDR3 region. The amplicons were sequenced using the Illumina HiSeq platform. Per the authors' processing: Synthetic template baselines were used to correct PCR bias computationally, reads within Hamming distance 2 were collapsed together, and singletons that could not be merged were discarded. Reads were aligned to IMGT to assign V, D and J genes, CDR3 length, and insertions or deletions at six rearrangement sites. Within each subset, clonotype counts were normalized to sorted cell number, and only after that were true diversity and Gini coefficients computed with the tcR R package. The overlap coefficient, calculated on TCRB nucleotide sequences, was used to quantify repertoire sharing. As a proxy for the pre-selection repertoire, out-of-frame TCRB sequences from naive cells were analyzed. TCRdb obtained this table from immuneACCESS and retained in-frame rearrangements with V and J assigned. These tables miss some clones; where compared with another copy, unresolved V genes account for less than half of the shortfall, and the remainder is unexplained. Clone size and V and J calls were adopted from that table, with D and trimming inferred from the DNA. The sample table holds about 360,000 clones, of which about 12% were seen once. Of the sample, under 0.02% is held by the ten largest clones.

The junction shows trimming of 0 bases on V and 6 bases on J, plus 13 bases between the germline ends. Including the terminal cysteine and phenylalanine, the CDR3 comprises 15 residues. Just the 45-base CDR3 DNA is kept, in frame starting at base 1. Sequences SGHNT (CDR1) and YYREEE (CDR2) are obtained from the germline V gene (reference sequence). Each donor gave one peripheral blood draw, averaging approximately 120 mL, which was collected into heparinised tubes. A BD FACSAria II was used to sort naive, central memory, regulatory and stem cell-like memory CD4+ T cells with a panel that included CD45RO, CCR7, CD25, CD127, CD95 and CD27. Purity was above 98% for every sorted population. PBMCs were separated immediately by Lymphoprep density gradient centrifugation and were stained directly, without being cultured. To minimize batch effects, samples were stained and sorted in pairs, one healthy donor with one patient per experiment.

This clone was detected a few times. Which antigen it targets is not known. No much larger clonotype is one base removed from it; base qualities were not supplied. The origin of this receptor is a young man in good health. The chain joins TRBV5-4 to TRBJ1-3; the D gene identity is not certain. The sequencing input was naive CD4+ T cells from blood. The meaning of the sample's cell subset or site label: true naive CD4+ T cells. The DNA sequence is given as TGTGCCAGCAGCTTGGCCGCAGGATTTGAAAACACCATATATTTT. Its protein reads: CASSLAAGFENTIYF.